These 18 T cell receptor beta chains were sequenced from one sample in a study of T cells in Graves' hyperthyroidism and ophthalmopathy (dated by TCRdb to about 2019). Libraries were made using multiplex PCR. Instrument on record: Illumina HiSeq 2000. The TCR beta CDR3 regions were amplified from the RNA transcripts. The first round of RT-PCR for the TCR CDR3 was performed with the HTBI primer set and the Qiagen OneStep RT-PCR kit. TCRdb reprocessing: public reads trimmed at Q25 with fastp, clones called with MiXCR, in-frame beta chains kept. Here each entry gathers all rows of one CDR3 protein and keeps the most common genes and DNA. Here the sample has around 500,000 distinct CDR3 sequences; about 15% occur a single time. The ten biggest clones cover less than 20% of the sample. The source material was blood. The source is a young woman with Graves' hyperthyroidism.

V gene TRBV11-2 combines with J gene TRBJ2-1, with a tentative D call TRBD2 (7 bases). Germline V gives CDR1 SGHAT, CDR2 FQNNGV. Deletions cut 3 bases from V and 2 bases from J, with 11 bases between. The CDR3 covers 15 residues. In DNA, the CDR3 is TGTGCCAGCAGCTTTGGGGGGGCGGCCTACAATGAGCAGTTCTTC. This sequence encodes CASSFGGAAYNEQFF.

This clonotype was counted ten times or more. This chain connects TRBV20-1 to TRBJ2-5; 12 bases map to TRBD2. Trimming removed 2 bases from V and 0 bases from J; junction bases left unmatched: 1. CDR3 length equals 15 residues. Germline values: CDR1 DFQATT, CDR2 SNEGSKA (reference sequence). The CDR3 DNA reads TGCAGTGCTAGAAGACTAGCGGGAGACCAAGAGACCCAGTACTTC. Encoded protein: CSARRLAGDQETQYF.

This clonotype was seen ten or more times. CDR3 sequence: CATRQGVQPQHF. The CDR3 coding sequence is TGTGCCACTAGACAGGGGGTTCAGCCCCAGCATTTT. V is TRBV19 and J is TRBJ1-5, with 9 bases that match TRBD1. CDR1 and CDR2 from the germline V gene are LNHDA and SQIVND (reference sequence). The CDR3 extends over 12 amino acids. J was trimmed by 6 bases and V by 10 bases; bases with no gene match: 4.

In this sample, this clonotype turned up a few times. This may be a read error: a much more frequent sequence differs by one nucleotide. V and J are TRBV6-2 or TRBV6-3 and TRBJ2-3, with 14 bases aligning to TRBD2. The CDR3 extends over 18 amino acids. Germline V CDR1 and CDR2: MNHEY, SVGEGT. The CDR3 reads CASSHSGTSGSASDTQYF. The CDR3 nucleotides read TGTGCCAGCAGTCACTCCGGGACTAGCGGGAGTGCGTCAGATACGCAGTATTTT.

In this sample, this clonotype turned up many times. This CDR3 is CATSGRLAVADTQYF. CDR3 bases: TGTGCCACCAGCGGCCGACTAGCAGTGGCAGATACGCAGTATTTT. The chain couples TRBV15 to TRBJ2-3; TRBD2 aligns across 7 bases. Germline V gives CDR1 LNHNV, CDR2 YYDKDF (reference sequence). The CDR3 spans 15 residues. The V segment lost 5 bases and the J segment 4 bases; nucleotides outside the gene matches: 9.

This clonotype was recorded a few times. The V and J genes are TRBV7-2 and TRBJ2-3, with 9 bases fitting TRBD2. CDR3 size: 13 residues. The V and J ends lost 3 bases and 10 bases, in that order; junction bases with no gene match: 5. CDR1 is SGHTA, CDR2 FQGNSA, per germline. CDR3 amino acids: CASSFSGSFAQYF. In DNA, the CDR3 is TGTGCCAGCAGCTTTAGCGGGAGTTTCGCGCAGTATTTT.

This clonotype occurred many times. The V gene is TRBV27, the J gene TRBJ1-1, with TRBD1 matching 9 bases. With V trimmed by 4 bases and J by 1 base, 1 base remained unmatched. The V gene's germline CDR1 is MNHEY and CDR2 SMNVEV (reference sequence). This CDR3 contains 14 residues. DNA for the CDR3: TGTGCCAGCAGTTACAGGGGGCCGAACACTGAAGCTTTCTTT. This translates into CASSYRGPNTEAFF.

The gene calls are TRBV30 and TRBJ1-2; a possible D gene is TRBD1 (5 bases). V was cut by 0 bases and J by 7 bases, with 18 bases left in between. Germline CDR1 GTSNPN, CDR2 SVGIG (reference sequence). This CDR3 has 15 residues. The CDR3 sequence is CAWSVRRDGGSGYTF. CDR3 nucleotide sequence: TGTGCCTGGAGTGTACGACGGGACGGTGGTTCTGGCTACACCTTC.

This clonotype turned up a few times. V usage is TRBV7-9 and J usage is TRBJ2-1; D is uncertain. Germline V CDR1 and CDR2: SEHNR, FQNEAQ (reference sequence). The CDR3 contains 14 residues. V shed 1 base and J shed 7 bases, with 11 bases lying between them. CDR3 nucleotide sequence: TGTGCCAGCAGCTTAGGTGGGGAATTAAATGAGCAGTTCTTC. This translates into CASSLGGELNEQFF.

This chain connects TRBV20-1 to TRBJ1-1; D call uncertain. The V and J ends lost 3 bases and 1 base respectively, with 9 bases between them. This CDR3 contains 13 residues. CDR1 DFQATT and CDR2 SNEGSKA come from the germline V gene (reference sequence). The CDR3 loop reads CSASPRPNTEAFF. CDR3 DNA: TGCAGTGCTAGCCCCAGACCGAACACTGAAGCTTTCTTT.

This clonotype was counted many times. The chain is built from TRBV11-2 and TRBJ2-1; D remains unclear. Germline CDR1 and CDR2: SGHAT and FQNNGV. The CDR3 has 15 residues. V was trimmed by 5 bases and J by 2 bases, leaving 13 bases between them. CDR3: CASSPHVSTYNEQFF. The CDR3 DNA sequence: TGTGCCAGCAGCCCACATGTTTCAACCTACAATGAGCAGTTCTTC.

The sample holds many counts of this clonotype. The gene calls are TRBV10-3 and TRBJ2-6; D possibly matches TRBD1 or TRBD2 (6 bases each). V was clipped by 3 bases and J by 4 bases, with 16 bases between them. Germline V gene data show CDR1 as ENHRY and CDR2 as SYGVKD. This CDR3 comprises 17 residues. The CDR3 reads CAISEFGGRDGANVLTF. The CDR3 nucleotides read TGTGCCATCAGTGAATTCGGGGGCAGGGACGGGGCCAACGTCCTGACTTTC.

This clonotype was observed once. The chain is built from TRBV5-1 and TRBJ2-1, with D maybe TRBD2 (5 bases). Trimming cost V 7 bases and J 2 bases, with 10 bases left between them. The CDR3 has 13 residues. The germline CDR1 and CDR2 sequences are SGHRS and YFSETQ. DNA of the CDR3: TGCGCCAGCCGGGAACTGCCCTACAATGAGCAGTTCTTC. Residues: CASRELPYNEQFF.

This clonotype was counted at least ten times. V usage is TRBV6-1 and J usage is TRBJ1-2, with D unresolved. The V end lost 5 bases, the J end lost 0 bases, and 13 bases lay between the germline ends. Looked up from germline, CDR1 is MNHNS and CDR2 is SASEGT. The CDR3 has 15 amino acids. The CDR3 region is CASSTLSRANYGYTF. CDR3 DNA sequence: TGTGCCAGCAGTACCTTGTCTCGAGCTAACTATGGCTACACCTTC.

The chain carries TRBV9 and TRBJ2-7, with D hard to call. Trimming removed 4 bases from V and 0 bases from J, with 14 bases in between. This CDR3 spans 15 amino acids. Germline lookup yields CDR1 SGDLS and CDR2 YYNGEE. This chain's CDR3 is CASSPRFSSSYEQYF. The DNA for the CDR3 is TGTGCCAGCAGCCCCCGTTTTTCGAGCTCCTACGAGCAGTACTTC.

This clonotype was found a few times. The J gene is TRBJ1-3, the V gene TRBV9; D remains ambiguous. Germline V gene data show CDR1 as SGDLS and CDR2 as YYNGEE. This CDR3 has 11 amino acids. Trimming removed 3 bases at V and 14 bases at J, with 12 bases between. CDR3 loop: CASSGDGSLYF. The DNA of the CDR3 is TGTGCCAGCAGCGGTGACGGCTCCCTATATTTT.

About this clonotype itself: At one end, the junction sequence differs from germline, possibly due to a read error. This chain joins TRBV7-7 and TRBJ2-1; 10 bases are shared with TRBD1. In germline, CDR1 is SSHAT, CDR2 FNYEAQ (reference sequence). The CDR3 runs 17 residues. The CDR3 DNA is TGTGCTAGCAGCTTGCCCCCGGGACAGGGGAATAACAATGAGCAGTTCTTC. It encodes CASSLPPGQGNNNEQFF.

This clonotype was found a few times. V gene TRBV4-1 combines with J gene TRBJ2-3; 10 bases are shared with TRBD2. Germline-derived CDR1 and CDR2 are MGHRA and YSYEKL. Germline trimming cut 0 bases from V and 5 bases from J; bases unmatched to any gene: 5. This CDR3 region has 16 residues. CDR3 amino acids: CASSQEAGGPGDTQYF. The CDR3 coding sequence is TGCGCCAGCAGCCAAGAAGCGGGAGGGCCTGGAGATACGCAGTATTTT.